This T cell receptor (beta chain) stems from a study of OX40 agonist ivuxolimab in advanced cancers. Background on the study: Three partial responders included one hepatocellular carcinoma patient and two cutaneous melanoma patients.

Data came from immunoSEQ multiplex PCR; TCRdb stores just in-frame clones and leaves some out. Found here are about 45,000 clones, 75% to 90% of them singletons; the top ten hold over 10%. In the case of this clone: Its antigen is as yet unknown.

Blood samples were obtained at baseline, cycle 4 day 1, and cycle 7 day 1. Study results and limitations: More expanded clones were found, on average, in CD8+ than in CD4+ T cells.

CDR1 is ENHRY and CDR2 is SYGVKD in the germline V gene. The CDR3 totals 18 residues. V lost 10 bases, J lost 0 bases, and 11 bases stayed unmatched. The chain recombines TRBV10-3 with TRBJ2-3; 15 bases fit TRBD2. The sequence came from an adult with an advanced solid tumor such as melanoma, head and neck, liver or kidney cancer. Source: CD4+ or CD8+ T cells sorted from blood, taken in a trial of the OX40 agonist ivuxolimab. CDR3 coding DNA: TGTGCCACAGGGGTCGGACTAGCGGGGGGGCCCAGCACAGATACGCAGTATTTT. Translated: CATGVGLAGGPSTDTQYF.